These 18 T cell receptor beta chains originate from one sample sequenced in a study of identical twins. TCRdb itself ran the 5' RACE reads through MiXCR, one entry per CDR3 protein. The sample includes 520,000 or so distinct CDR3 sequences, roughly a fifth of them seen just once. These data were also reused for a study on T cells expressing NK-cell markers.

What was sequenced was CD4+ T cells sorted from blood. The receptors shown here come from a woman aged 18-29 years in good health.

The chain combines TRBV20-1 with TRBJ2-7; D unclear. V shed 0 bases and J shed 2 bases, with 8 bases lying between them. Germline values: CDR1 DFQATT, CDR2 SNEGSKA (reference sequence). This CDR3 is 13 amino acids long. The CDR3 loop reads CSARDGQTYEQYF. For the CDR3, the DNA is TGCAGTGCTAGAGATGGCCAGACCTACGAGCAGTACTTC.

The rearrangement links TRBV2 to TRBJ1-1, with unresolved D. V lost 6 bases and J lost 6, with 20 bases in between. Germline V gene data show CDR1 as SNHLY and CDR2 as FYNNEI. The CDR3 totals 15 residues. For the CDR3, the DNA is TGTGCCAGCAGCCCCGATCCAGGCGGGAAGGCTGAAGCTTTCTTT. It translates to CASSPDPGGKAEAFF.

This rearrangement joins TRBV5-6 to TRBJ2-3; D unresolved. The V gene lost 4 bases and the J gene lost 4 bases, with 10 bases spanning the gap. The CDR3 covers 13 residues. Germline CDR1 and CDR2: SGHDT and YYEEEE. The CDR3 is CASSQTGPDTQYF. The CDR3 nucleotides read TGTGCCAGCAGCCAAACCGGCCCAGATACGCAGTATTTT.

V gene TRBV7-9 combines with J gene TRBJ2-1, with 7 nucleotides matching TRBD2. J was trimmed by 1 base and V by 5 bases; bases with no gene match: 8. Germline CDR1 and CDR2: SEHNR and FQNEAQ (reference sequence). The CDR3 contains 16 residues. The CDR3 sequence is CASSPTGGESYNEQFF. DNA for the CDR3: TGTGCCAGCAGCCCGACGGGGGGTGAATCCTACAATGAGCAGTTCTTC.

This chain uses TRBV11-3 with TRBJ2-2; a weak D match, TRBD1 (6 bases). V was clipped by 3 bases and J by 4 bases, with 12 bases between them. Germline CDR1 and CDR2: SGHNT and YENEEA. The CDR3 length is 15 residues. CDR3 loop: CASSFWGPITGELFF. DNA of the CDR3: TGTGCCAGCAGCTTCTGGGGGCCCATCACCGGGGAGCTGTTTTTT.

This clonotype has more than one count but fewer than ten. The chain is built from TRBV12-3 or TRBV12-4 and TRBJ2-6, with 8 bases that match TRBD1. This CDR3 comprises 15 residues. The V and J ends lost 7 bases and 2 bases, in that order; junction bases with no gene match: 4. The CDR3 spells CASTPQGAGANVLTF. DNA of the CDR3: TGTGCCAGCACCCCACAGGGGGCTGGGGCCAACGTCCTGACTTTC.

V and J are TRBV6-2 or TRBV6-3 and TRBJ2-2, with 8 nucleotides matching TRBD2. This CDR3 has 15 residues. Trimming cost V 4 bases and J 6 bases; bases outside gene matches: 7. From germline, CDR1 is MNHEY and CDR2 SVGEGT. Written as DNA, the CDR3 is TGTGCCAGCAGTTTCGCGGGAGGATTCCCCGGGGAGCTGTTTTTT. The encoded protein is CASSFAGGFPGELFF.

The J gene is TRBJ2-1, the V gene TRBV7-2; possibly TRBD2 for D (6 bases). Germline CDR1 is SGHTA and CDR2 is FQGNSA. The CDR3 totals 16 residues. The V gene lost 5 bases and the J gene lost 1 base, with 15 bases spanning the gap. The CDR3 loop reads CASSLRPGASYNEQFF. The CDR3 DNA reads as TGTGCCAGCAGCCTCCGCCCGGGAGCATCCTACAATGAGCAGTTCTTC.

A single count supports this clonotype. Written as DNA, the CDR3 is TGTGCCAGCTCACTCGACACGGGGCCAACCGCCGAGCAGTACTTC. Protein sequence: CASSLDTGPTAEQYF. The gene calls are TRBV18 and TRBJ2-7; possibly TRBD1 or TRBD2 for D (5 bases each). Germline CDR1 KGHSH, CDR2 LQKENI. Trimming pared 4 bases from V and 6 bases from J, leaving 19 bases between. The CDR3 loop spans 15 amino acids.

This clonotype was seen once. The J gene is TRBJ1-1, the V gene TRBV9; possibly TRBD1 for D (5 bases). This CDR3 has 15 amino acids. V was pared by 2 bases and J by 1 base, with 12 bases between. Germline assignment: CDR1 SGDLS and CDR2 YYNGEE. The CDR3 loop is CASSVIRDPNTEAFF. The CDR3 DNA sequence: TGTGCCAGCAGCGTTATTAGGGACCCGAACACTGAAGCTTTCTTT. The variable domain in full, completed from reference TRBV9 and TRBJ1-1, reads DSGVTQTPKHLITATGQRVTLRCSPRSGDLSVYWYQQSLDQGLQFLIQYYNGEERAKGNILERFSAQQFPDLHSELNLSSLELGDSALYFCASSVIRDPNTEAFFGQGTRLTVV.

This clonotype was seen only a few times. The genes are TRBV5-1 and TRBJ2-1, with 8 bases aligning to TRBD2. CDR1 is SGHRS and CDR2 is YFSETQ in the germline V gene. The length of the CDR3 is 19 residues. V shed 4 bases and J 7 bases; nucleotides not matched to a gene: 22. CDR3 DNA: TGCGCCAGCAGCGGGGCCCGAGATCTAGCGGGTACCTTTTGGAATGAGCAGTTCTTC. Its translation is CASSGARDLAGTFWNEQFF.

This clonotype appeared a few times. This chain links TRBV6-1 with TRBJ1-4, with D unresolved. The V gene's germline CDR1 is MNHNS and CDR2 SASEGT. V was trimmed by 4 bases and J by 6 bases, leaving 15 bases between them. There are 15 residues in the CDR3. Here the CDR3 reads CASSGRSYRDEKLFF. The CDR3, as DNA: TGTGCCAGCAGTGGACGAAGTTATCGAGATGAAAAACTGTTTTTT.

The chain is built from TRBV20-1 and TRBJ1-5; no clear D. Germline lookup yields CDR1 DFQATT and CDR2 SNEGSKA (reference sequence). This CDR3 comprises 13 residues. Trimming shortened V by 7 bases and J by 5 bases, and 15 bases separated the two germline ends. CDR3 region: CSGIAGSYQPQHF. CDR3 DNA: TGCAGTGGTATAGCCGGGAGCTATCAGCCCCAGCATTTT.

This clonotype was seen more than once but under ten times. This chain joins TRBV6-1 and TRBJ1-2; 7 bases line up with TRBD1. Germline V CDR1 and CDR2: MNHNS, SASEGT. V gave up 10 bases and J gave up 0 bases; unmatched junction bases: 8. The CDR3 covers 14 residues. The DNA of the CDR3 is TGTGCCACCAGAAGACAGGGTGCTAACTATGGCTACACCTTC. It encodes CATRRQGANYGYTF.

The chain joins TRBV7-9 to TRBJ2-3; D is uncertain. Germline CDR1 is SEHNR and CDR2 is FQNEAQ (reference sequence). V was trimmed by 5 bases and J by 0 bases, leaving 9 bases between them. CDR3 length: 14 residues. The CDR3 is CASSGMGSTDTQYF. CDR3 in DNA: TGTGCCAGCAGCGGGATGGGCAGCACAGATACGCAGTATTTT.

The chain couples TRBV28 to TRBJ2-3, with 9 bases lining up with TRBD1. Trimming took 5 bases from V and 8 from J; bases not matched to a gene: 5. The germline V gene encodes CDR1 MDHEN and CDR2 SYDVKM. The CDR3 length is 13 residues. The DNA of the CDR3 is TGTGCCAGCAGTCACCCGGACAGGGGTACGCAGTATTTT. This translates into CASSHPDRGTQYF.

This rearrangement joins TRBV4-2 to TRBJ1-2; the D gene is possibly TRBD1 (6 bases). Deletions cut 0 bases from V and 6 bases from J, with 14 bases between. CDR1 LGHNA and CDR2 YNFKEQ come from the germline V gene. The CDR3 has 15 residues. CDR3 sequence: CASSQEAGGGDGYTF. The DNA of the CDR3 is TGTGCCAGCAGCCAAGAAGCGGGAGGGGGTGATGGCTACACCTTC.

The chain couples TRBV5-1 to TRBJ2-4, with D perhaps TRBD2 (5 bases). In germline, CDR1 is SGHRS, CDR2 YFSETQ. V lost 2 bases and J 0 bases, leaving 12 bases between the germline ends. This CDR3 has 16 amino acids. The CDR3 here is CASSFVGNSAKNIQYF. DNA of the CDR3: TGCGCCAGCAGCTTTGTCGGGAACTCAGCCAAAAACATTCAGTACTTC.